This T cell receptor (beta chain) was identified in a study of blood T cell repertoires in COVID-19 (dated by TCRdb to between 2020 and 2021). Concerning the study at large: Samples from collaborators originated in the United States, Italy and Spain and spanned both the acute and convalescent phases of COVID-19. The repertoires were released in a freely available public database intended as a resource for research on the immune response to SARS-CoV-2. Sample metadata almost always included a de-identified subject ID, COVID-19 status, age in years and sex. The samples were drawn from two sources: the first 160 participants of the ongoing ImmuneRACE study, and over 950 subjects contributed by 6 global collaborators. The material from the prospective study consisted of cDNA or gDNA derived from T cells, B-cell-depleted T cells, or PBMCs. Where HLA class I and class II types were available, the types were taken from metadata supplied by the sample provider, not from assay-based typing. Subjects who had been exposed to COVID-19, were actively infected with it, or had recovered from it provided the deeply sampled blood TCRbeta repertoires that made up the dataset.

Remarks on this clone: Its cognate antigen has yet to be identified. Nothing much larger sits one base from this clone, and base qualities are not available.

CDR1 SGHRS and CDR2 YFSETQ are derived from the germline V gene. V and J are truncated by 3 bases and 3 bases respectively, leaving an intervening sequence of 36 bases. Measured from the cysteine to the phenylalanine, the CDR3 is 22 residues long. The DNA shown is the 66-base CDR3, in frame from base 1. General conclusions and limits of the study: Clinical and demographic metadata were provided uncurated, with the amount varying by source and participant.

TCRbeta CDR3 regions were amplified from genomic DNA using the immunoSEQ Assay, a bias-controlled multiplex PCR. As for the authors' bioinformatics: The number of nucleated cells in each sample was estimated by amplification of reference gene primers within the assay. To quantify the absolute abundance of each unique TCRbeta CDR3 rearrangement, sequence reads were collapsed and filtered. For each sample, productive Simpson clonality was calculated as the square root of Simpson's diversity index across productive rearrangements. The table was pulled from immuneACCESS by TCRdb, which kept in-frame rearrangements only. Such tables lose some clones; where checked, under half of the loss comes from unresolved V genes, and the rest has no known cause. V, J and clone size are taken as reported in that table, and D and trimming were inferred from the DNA itself. The sample includes 45,000 or so clones, with around 90% observed a single time. The ten largest clones represent 10% to 15% of the sample.

Collaborating institutions collected whole blood in K2EDTA tubes following their own protocols. For TCRbeta analysis, collaborators shipped samples in one of three forms: frozen whole blood, isolated PBMCs, or DNA extracted from either of those sample types. Sequencing input: peripheral blood. The receptor was derived from an elderly man with acute or convalescent COVID-19. This chain joins TRBV5-1 to TRBJ1-2; TRBD1 could be the D gene, as 5 bases match. Here the CDR3 is given as CASSYPSGRISLGSLGDYGYTF. The bases read TGCGCCAGCAGCTATCCGAGCGGGCGGATATCATTAGGGTCACTAGGGGACTATGGCTACACCTTC.